The clone carrying this T cell receptor beta chain was found a few times. What it recognizes is unknown. The data derive from a study of T cells in tumors after PD-1 blockade. Turning to the study itself: Patients received pembrolizumab 200 mg every 3 weeks or cemiplimab 350 mg every 2 weeks. General study points: Squamous carcinoma: roughly 51% of expanded exhausted clones novel, versus roughly 30% of other expanded CD8+ clones.

CDR3 size: 16 residues. Per germline, CDR1 SNHLY and CDR2 FYNNEI. Trimming at V came to 6 bases and at J to 5 bases, leaving 7 bases not matched to a gene. Measured with immunoSEQ multiplex PCR; TCRdb has only the in-frame clones, and not every one. Of 4,500 to 5,500 clones listed, approximately 70% are singletons. Template: tumor biopsy or peripheral blood genomic DNA, roughly 550-6,500 ng per sample. The sequence was obtained from a human donor with cutaneous squamous cell carcinoma. The source was tumor tissue, collected before anti-PD-1 treatment. This chain links TRBV2 with TRBJ2-2; TRBD1 agrees at 12 bases. The CDR3: CASSERGQGATGELFF. CDR3 nucleotide sequence: TGTGCCAGCAGCGAGAGGGGACAGGGGGCGACCGGGGAGCTGTTTTTT. The full variable domain, with the rest looked up from reference TRBV2 and TRBJ2-2, is EPEVTQTPSHQVTQMGQEVILRCVPISNHLYFYWYRQILGQKVEFLVSFYNNEISEKSEIFDDQFSVERPDGSNFTLKIRSTKLEDSAMYFCASSERGQGATGELFFGEGSRLTVL.